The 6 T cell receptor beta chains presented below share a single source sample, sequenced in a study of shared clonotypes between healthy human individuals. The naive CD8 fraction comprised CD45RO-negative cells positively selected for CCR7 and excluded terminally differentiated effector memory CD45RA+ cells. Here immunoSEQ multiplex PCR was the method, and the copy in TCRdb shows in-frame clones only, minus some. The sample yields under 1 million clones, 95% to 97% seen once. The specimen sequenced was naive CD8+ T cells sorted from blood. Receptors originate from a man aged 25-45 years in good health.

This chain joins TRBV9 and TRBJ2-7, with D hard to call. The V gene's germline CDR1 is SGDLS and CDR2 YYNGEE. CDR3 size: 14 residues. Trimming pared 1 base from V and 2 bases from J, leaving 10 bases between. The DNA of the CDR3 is TGTGCCAGCAGCGTAAGTGCCAGCCCCTACGAGCAGTACTTC. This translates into CASSVSASPYEQYF.

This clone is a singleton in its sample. CDR3 DNA: TGTGCCAGCGAGGGAGATGGCTATGGCTACACCTTC. As protein: CASEGDGYGYTF. The chain joins TRBV7-9 to TRBJ1-2; no reliable D call. Germline V gives CDR1 SEHNR, CDR2 FQNEAQ (reference sequence). The CDR3 length is 12 residues. V was shortened by 8 bases and J by 4 bases, with 11 bases between the two germline ends. The variable domain in full, with the rest retrieved from reference TRBV7-9 and TRBJ1-2, is DTGVSQNPRHKITKRGQNVTFRCDPISEHNRLYWYRQTLGQGPEFLTYFQNEAQLEKSRLLSDRFSAERPKGSFSTLEIQRTEQGDSAMYLCASEGDGYGYTFGSGTRLTVV.

The CDR3 reads CASSVVGERVAYNEQFF. The DNA for the CDR3 is TGTGCCAGCAGCGTAGTGGGGGAGAGGGTAGCCTACAATGAGCAGTTCTTC. V gene TRBV9 combines with J gene TRBJ2-1, with D perhaps given as TRBD1 or TRBD2 (5 bases each). The CDR3 has 17 residues. V lost 0 bases to trimming and J lost 2 bases, with 15 bases between them. Germline V gene data show CDR1 as SGDLS and CDR2 as YYNGEE.

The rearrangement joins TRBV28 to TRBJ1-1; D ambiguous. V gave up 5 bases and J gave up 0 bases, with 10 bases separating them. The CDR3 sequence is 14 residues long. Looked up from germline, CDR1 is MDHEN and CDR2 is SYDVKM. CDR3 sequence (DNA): TGTGCCAGCAGTACTATTCAGATGAACACTGAAGCTTTCTTT. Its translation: CASSTIQMNTEAFF.

CDR3 sequence (DNA): TGTGCCACCAGCAGAGATAAAGCTGACAATGAGCAGTTCTTC. It encodes CATSRDKADNEQFF. The chain recombines TRBV15 with TRBJ2-1; D gene unclear. The CDR3 extends over 14 amino acids. CDR1 is LNHNV and CDR2 is YYDKDF in the germline V gene (reference sequence). With 0 bases removed from V and 5 bases from J, the gap between germline ends came to 8 bases. Full variable domain (missing parts from reference TRBV15 and TRBJ2-1): DAMVIQNPRYQVTQFGKPVTLSCSQTLNHNVMYWYQQKSSQAPKLLFHYYDKDFNNEADTPDNFQSRRPNTSFCFLDIRSPGLGDTAMYLCATSRDKADNEQFFGPGTRLTVL.

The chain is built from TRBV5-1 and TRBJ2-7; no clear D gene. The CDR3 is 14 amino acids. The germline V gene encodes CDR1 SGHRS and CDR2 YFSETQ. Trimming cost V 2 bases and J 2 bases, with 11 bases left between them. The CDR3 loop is CASSLMKGTYEQYF. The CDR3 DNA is TGCGCCAGCAGCTTAATGAAAGGAACCTACGAGCAGTACTTC.